This TCR beta chain is drawn from a study of spatial heterogeneity in lung cancer. Study-level findings and limits: In blood, ubiquitous expanded tumor TCRs appeared more at resection than follow-up.

As for time point: blood at routine non-recurrence follow-up after resection. Sequencing covered unsorted whole RNA taken from tumor, nontumor lung or frozen PBMC. This clonotype was found many times. The antigen remains undetermined. A unique molecular identifier was attached to every TCR cDNA molecule. TCRdb reprocessed the 5' RACE reads via MiXCR and lists one record per CDR3 protein. The table shows some 30,000 distinct CDR3 sequences, with 5% to 5.5% occurring only once. This CDR3 has 13 amino acids. Germline V gene sequence: CDR1 LGHDT, CDR2 YNNKEL (reference sequence). V lost 3 bases to trimming and J lost 6 bases, with 9 bases between them.

The chain links TRBV3-1 to TRBJ2-1, with D uncertain. The sequences come from PBMCs, collected at follow-up. This sequence was found in a female donor with early-stage non-small cell lung cancer. CDR3 protein: CASSHSRSNEQFF. CDR3 coding DNA: TGTGCCAGCAGCCATTCACGATCCAATGAGCAGTTCTTC.